The source of this TCR beta chain is a study of cytomegalovirus exposure and HLA in healthy donors (dated 2017 in TCRdb). For the wider study: According to an earlier analysis of a few hundred of the donors, roughly 180 million T cells yielded approximately 120 million unique TCR beta sequences and around 280 Gb of sequence data. Both class I and class II loci were covered by HLA typing, at four-digit resolution. In the later analysis, no new phenotypic data were used to find candidate immune exposures; instead, reliance was placed on TCR beta sequences and their occurrence across donors. In an earlier analysis of roughly 580 of the donors, high-throughput TCR beta sequencing was used to judge whether each TCR beta V gene segment behaved as functional or pseudogenic. The study was designed to test whether signatures of past pathogen exposure could be identified by cataloging public T cell receptors. Of the 300 to 500 genotyped donors, 81% were placed in the genetic ancestry cluster associated with self-reported Caucasian donors. Donor age, sex, ethnicity and CMV serostatus were collected together with the repertoire data. The study profiled the T cell repertoires of more than 500 subjects by immunosequencing and related them to cytomegalovirus serostatus. All discovery cohort repertoires had been generated on a single sequencing platform. Along with the roughly 700-subject first cohort, a separate validation cohort of 120 different subjects was used. In a later genetic analysis, genome-wide SNP genotypes for about three fifths of the roughly 670 donors were used, and that subset was treated as a discovery cohort. An early release that covered several hundred HLA-typed donors contained approximately 300 gigabases of sequencing data and 75 million to 100 million unique TCR sequences. Typing coverage differed by locus: A, B, C, DRB1 and DQB1 were typed in about 620-630 donors, DQA1 in about 560, DPA1 in roughly 590, and DPB1 in 450 to 480. To study patterns of TCR occurrence, a later analysis re-analyzed previously published TCR beta repertoires from hundreds of donors and added high-resolution HLA genotyping. Roughly five DR-DQ haplotypes were treated as single units for association and clustering because of strong linkage in the cohort. To predict cytomegalovirus infection status, the study combined high-throughput TCR immunosequencing, statistical association of individual TCRs with disease status, and machine learning. On average, around 240,000 unique TCR beta nucleotide sequences were sequenced per donor among a few hundred genotyped donors of the cohort, with 15% to 20% of those sequences being non-productive. The paper's findings and limits, for the study overall: According to a later analysis, TCR association rates differed among HLA loci, with DRB1 alleles showing the most associated TCRs and HLA-C alleles showing the fewest. Because counts were too low, seventeen rarely observed V segments, including chromosome 9 orphons, were left out of the earlier analysis of a few hundred of the donors. In vitro tests confirmed that three of the cytomegalovirus-associated TCR beta chains recognize cytomegalovirus antigens. According to a later analysis, parvovirus B19, influenza, CMV and Epstein-Barr virus appeared linked to several top co-occurrence clusters. Some IMGT-functional V segments, including TRBV6-2 and TRBV6-3, could not be distinguished by the 87-base-pair reads and were therefore excluded. A further reported finding was that TCR beta sequences accurately predicted the HLA-A and HLA-B alleles for most subjects in the first cohort. HLA typing was unavailable for some donors at each locus, so association tests used only the typed subset. The study listed 170 or so TCR beta chains as associated with cytomegalovirus. Assigning TCR associations to individual alleles was difficult when HLA alleles, especially DR and DQ, strongly co-occurred. Compared with the 666-donor mean, donors in an Asian-associated ancestry cluster had fewer N-insertions in productive TCRs, according to a later genetic analysis. The authors suggested that the approach could potentially be extended to other disease states and immunological phenotypes. V-gene and J-gene trimming of TCR beta chains was associated with a missense DCLRE1C variant in a later genetic analysis, and the association was replicated in an independent cohort. Correlated functional status among segregating V segments might reflect linkage disequilibrium, but an unknown experimental factor could not be ruled out. This cohort had only TCR beta chains sequenced, and the lack of alpha or paired-chain data limited which features could be detected. A group of highly shared sequence variants was considered likely to be a technical artifact of the sequencing pipeline. Immune exposure information for the cohort was limited to CMV serostatus. At a false discovery rate of 0.05, a later analysis linked fewer than 20,000 TCR beta sequences to specific HLA alleles. In a later analysis, most CMV-associated TCR beta chains were found to appear HLA-restricted, with HLA associations seemingly driven largely by CMV exposure. A later analysis found that HLA-associated TCR beta chains were more clonally expanded and had lower generation probabilities than equally common non-associated chains. Roughly uniform sequencing depth across donors was assumed in presence/absence analyses, although this assumption may not hold. Cytomegalovirus status was reported to be diagnosed by the classifier with high specificity and sensitivity in both the original and validation cohorts. An earlier analysis of approximately 500 of the donors showed that most TCR beta V segments appeared in productive rearrangements either about 87% or about 30% of the time, which broadly matched IMGT annotations. Most TCR sequences were seen in very few donors, while some public TCRs were found in many individuals.

The cohort was made up of 500 to 850 healthy bone marrow donors. Cohort members were all nominally healthy when sampled, although unrecorded immune exposures were likely present. The donor was CMV seropositive and was included in the group of 290 or so seropositive cohort members. A peripheral blood sample was collected from each donor, and TCR beta sequencing was performed on peripheral blood mononuclear cells. Genomic DNA was extracted from the blood cell samples with the Qiagen DNeasy Blood Extraction Kit. The library was prepared using the immunoSEQ multiplex PCR assay. A mixture of 60 forward primers for TCR Vbeta segments and 13 reverse primers for TCR Jbeta segments was used in the multiplex PCR. The CDR3 region of rearranged TCR beta genes was amplified from genomic DNA by a multiplex PCR assay. Amplified TCR beta libraries were sequenced as 87-base-pair reads on the Illumina HiSeq System. Turning to the authors' computational methods: A later analysis tallied tens of millions of unique TCR beta chains across the 666 repertoires, and approximately 9.9 million of those chains were shared by two or more donors. To remove PCR and sequencing errors, raw reads were error-corrected and collapsed into unique sequences using a nearest-neighbor algorithm that merged closely related sequences. V, D and J gene segments were assigned by aligning CDR3 sequences to IMGT reference sequences. For a sequence to be retained, at least a six-nucleotide match to both a V gene segment and a J gene segment was required. Rearrangements were classified as productive when the CDR3 lacked stop codons and remained in frame with V and J, and all other rearrangements were classified as non-productive. CDR3 was defined according to IMGT convention as the region running from the second conserved V-encoded cysteine to the conserved J-encoded phenylalanine. Sequences without an unambiguous match to a single V gene segment were excluded from the earlier analysis of over 500 of the donors. An earlier analysis of fewer than 750 of the donors called V segments functional above 56.7% productive rearrangements and segregating when the between-donor standard deviation exceeded 5%. To diagnose cytomegalovirus status from the catalog of TCR beta chain sequences, a statistical classification framework was built. A later analysis assigned V and J genes by comparing TCR nucleotide sequences with IMGT/GENE-DB human TR gene sequences. In a later analysis, CDR3 sequences and most-parsimonious VDJ recombination scenarios were assigned using the TCRdist pipeline. In a later analysis, each TCR beta chain was defined by its CDR3 amino acid sequence together with its V-gene family, and reads without a unique V-gene family were excluded. As a way to deal with suspected cross-contamination and a sequencing artifact, a later analysis dropped roughly 620 nucleotide sequences that were highly shared and had low generation probability. In a later analysis, a clonal expansion index was calculated for each public chain from normalized within-repertoire ranks of inferred template counts. In a later analysis, generation probabilities were computed with a VDJ recombination model fitted to out-of-frame rearrangements, and the resulting probabilities were checked against IGoR. In a later analysis, hypergeometric tests were used to score TCR-TCR, TCR-HLA and TCR-CMV co-occurrence, with a repertoire-size bias correction applied to TCR pairs. False discovery rates were estimated in a later analysis by permuting HLA or CMV assignments 20 times. In a later analysis, co-occurring TCRs were grouped with DBSCAN, and TCRdist sequence similarity was added when clustering was performed within HLA-allele-positive subsets. For co-occurrence clustering, repertoires with fewer than 30,000 or more than 120,000 public chains were excluded, along with roughly 5 repertoires with anomalous nucleotide sharing. TCRdb stores this immuneACCESS table with in-frame sequences only. Part of the clones is absent; in the studies checked, under half of the shortfall reflects unresolved V genes, and no reason is known for the rest. The V and J calls and clone size come from that table; D and trimming were worked out from the DNA. Here the sample has around 150,000 clones; roughly 68% occur a single time. The ten largest make up less than 11% of the sample.

Trimming removed 4 bases from V and 4 bases from J, leaving 20 bases between the germline ends. From the cysteine up to the phenylalanine, the CDR3 has a length of 16 residues. Only the CDR3 part of the read is kept: 48 bases, read in frame from the first base. The germline V gene specifies SGHRS as CDR1 and YFSETQ as CDR2. This clone was seen a few times. Its antigen is still unknown. No base-level quality is on record; no much larger clone is a single base apart. The receptor chain draws on TRBV5-1 and TRBJ1-2, with a tentative D gene TRBD1 over 6 matching bases. This receptor was taken from a man younger than 40 in good health and CMV-seropositive. Material for sequencing was PBMCs. The CDR3 sequence is CASSIFYRVNGYGYTF. The DNA sequence is TGCGCCAGCAGCATATTCTACAGGGTAAATGGCTATGGCTACACCTTC.